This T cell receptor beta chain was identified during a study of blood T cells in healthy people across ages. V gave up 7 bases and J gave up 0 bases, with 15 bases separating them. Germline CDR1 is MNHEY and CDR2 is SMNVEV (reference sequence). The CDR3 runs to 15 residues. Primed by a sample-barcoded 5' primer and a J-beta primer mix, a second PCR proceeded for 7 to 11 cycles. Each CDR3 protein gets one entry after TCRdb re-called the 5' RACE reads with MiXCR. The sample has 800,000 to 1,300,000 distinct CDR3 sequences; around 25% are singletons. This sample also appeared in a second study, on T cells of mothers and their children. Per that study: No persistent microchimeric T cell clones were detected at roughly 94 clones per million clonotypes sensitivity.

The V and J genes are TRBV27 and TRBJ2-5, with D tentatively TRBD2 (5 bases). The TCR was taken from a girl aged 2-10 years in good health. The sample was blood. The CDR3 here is CASNVSGQYQETQYF. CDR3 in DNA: TGTGCCAGCAACGTCAGCGGCCAGTACCAAGAGACCCAGTACTTC.